This TCR beta chain was observed in a study of neoadjuvant anti-PD-1 for oral cavity cancer. About the study: Non-progressing patients received a fourth nivolumab dose near day 43, then surgery on days 50-56.

This CDR3 is 14 amino acids long. Trimming shortened V by 2 bases and J by 12 bases, and 19 bases separated the two germline ends. CDR1 MGHRA and CDR2 YSYEKL come from the germline V gene. Regarding time point: after neoadjuvant nivolumab, at surgical resection. These newly diagnosed stage II-IVA oral cavity squamous cell carcinoma patients had no prior systemic or radiation treatment. This clone was recorded once. Some clones are missing from TCRdb's copy, which holds only in-frame ones; the method was immunoSEQ multiplex PCR. The sample contains approximately 10,000 clones, roughly three fifths of which appear only once.

The clonotype originates from a person between 35 and 79 years old with oral cavity squamous cell carcinoma. The chain links TRBV4-1 to TRBJ2-5; tentatively, D is TRBD1 or TRBD2 (5 bases each). The specimen was PBMCs, collected after nivolumab (anti-PD-1) treatment. The CDR3 region has the DNA TGCGCCAGCAGCCAAAACACCATTTCGGGGCGCGAGTACTTC. This sequence encodes CASSQNTISGREYF.